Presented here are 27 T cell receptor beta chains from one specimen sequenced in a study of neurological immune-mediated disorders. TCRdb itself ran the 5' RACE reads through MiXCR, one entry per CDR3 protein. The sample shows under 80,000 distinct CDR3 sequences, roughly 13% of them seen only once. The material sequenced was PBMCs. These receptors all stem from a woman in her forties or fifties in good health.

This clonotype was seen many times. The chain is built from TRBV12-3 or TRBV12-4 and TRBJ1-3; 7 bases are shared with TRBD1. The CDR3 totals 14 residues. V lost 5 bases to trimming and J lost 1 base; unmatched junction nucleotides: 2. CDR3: CASSPGGSGNTIYF. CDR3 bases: TGTGCCAGCAGTCCAGGGGGGTCTGGAAACACCATATATTTT.

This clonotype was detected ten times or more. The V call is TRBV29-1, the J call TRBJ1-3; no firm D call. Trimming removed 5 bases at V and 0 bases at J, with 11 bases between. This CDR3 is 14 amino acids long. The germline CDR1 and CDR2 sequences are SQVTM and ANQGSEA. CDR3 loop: CSVWTLNSGNTIYF. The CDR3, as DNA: TGCAGCGTTTGGACCCTAAACTCTGGAAACACCATATATTTT.

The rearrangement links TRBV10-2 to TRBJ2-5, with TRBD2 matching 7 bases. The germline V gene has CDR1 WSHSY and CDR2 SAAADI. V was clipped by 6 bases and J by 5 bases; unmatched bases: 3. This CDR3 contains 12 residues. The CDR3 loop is CASRRRGETQYF. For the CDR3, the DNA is TGCGCCAGCAGACGGCGGGGGGAGACCCAGTACTTC.

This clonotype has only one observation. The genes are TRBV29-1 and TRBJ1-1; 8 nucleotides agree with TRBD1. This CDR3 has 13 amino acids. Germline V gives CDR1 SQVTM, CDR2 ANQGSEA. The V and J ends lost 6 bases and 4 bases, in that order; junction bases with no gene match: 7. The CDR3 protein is CSVAKGQGTEAFF. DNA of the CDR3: TGCAGCGTGGCCAAAGGACAGGGCACTGAAGCTTTCTTT.

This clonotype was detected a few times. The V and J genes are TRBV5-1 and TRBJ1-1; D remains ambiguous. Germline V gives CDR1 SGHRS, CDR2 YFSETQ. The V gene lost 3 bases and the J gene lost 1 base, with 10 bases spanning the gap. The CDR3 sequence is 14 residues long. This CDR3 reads CASSSNMGNTEAFF. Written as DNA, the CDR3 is TGCGCCAGCAGCTCCAACATGGGGAACACTGAAGCTTTCTTT.

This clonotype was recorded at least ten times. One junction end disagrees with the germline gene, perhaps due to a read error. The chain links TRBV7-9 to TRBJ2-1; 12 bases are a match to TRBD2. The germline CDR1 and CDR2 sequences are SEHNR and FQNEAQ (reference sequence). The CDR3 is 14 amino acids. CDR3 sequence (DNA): TGTGCCAGCAGCTTCGCCGGGACTAGCGGGTTTAAACTCTTC. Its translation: CASSFAGTSGFKLF.

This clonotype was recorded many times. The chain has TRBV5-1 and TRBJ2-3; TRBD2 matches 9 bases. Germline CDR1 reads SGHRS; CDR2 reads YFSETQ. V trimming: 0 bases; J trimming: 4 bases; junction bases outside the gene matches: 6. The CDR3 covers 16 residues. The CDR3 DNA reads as TGCGCCAGCAGCTTGGTAGCTAGCGGGGCTGCAGATACGCAGTATTTT. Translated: CASSLVASGAADTQYF.

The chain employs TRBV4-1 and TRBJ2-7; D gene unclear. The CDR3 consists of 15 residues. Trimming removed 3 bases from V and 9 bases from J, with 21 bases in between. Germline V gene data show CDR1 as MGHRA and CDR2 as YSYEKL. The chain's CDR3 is CASSQNPDGPVGQYV. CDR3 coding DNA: TGCGCCAGCAGCCAGAATCCGGACGGGCCCGTGGGGCAGTACGTC.

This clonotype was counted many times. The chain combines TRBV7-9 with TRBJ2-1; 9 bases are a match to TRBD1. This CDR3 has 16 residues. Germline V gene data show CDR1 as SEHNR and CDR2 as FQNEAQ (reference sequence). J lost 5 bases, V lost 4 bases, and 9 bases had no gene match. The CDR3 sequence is CASSSGNRGPDNEQFF. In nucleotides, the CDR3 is TGTGCCAGCAGCTCAGGGAACAGGGGGCCTGACAATGAGCAGTTCTTC.

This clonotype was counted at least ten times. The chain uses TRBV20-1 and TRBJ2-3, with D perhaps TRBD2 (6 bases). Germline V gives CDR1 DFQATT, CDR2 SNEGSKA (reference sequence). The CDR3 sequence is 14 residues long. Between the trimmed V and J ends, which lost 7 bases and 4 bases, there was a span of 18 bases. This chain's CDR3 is CSGFLSGSADTQYF. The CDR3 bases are TGCAGTGGGTTTCTTAGCGGAAGCGCAGATACGCAGTATTTT.

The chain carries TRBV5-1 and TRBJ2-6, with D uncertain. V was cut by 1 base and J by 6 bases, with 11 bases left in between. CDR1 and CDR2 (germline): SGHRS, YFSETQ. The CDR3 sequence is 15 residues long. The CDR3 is CASSLIAFVANVLTF. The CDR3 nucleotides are TGCGCCAGCAGCTTGATAGCTTTTGTGGCCAACGTCCTGACTTTC.

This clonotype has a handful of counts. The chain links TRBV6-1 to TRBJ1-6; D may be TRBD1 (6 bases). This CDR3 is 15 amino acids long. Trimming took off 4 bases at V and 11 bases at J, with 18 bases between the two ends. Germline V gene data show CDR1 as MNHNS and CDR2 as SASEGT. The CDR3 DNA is TGTGCCAGCAGTGTTTACCGACAGGATATTACACCCCTCCACTTT. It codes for CASSVYRQDITPLHF.

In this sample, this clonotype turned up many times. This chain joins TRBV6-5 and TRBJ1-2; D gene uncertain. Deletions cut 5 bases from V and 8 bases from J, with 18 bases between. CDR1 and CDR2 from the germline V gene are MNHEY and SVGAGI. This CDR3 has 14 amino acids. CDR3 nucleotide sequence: TGTGCCAGCAGTGACCCCAACGATGGAAGGGGCTACACCTTC. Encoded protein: CASSDPNDGRGYTF.

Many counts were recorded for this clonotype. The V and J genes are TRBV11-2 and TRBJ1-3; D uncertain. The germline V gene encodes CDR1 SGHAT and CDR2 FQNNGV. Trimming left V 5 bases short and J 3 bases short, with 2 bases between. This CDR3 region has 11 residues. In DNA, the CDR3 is TGTGCCAGCAGCATTGGAAACACCATATATTTT. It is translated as CASSIGNTIYF.

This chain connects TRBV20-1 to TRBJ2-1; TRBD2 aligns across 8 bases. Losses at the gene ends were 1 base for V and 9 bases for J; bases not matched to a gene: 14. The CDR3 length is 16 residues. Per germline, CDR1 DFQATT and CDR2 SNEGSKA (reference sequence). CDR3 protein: CSARGNSGGVYPEQFF. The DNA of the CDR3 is TGCAGTGCTAGAGGTAACAGCGGGGGAGTATACCCTGAGCAGTTCTTC.

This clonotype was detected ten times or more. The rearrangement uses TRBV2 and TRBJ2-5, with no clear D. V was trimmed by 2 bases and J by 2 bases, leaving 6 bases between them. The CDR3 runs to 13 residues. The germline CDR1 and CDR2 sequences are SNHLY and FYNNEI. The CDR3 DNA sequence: TGTGCCAGCAGTGAACTGACACAAGAGACCCAGTACTTC. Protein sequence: CASSELTQETQYF.

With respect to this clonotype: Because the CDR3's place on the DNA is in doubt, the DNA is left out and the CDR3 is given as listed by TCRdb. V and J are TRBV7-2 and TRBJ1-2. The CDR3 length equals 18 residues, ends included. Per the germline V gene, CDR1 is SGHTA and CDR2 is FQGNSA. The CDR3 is CASSFYICSAGESYGYTF.

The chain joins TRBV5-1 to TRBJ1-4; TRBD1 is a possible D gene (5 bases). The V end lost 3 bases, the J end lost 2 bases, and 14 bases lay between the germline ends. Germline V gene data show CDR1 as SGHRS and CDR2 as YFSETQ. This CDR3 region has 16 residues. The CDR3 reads CASSYHGAGTNEKLFF. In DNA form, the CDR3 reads TGCGCCAGCAGCTACCATGGGGCTGGGACTAATGAAAAACTGTTTTTT.

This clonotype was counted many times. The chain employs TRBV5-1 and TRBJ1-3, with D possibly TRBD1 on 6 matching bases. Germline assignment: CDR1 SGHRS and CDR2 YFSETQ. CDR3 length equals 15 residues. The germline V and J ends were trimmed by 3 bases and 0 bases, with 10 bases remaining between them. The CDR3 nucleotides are TGCGCCAGCAGCTCGGGGGACAACTCTGGAAACACCATATATTTT. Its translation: CASSSGDNSGNTIYF.

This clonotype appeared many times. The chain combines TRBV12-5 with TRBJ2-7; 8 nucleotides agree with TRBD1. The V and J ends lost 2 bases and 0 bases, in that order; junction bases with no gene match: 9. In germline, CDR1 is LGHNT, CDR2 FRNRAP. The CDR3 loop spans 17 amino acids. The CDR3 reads CASGLQPGQGSSYEQYF. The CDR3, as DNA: TGTGCTAGTGGTTTGCAACCCGGACAGGGAAGCTCCTACGAGCAGTACTTC.

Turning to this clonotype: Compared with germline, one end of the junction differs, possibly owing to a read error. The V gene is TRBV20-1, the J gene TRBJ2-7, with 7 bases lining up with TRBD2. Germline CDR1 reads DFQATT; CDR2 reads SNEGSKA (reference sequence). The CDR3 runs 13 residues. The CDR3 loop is CSARAGFSYEQYF. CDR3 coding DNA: TGCAGTGCAAGAGCGGGATTCTCCTACGAGCAGTACTTC.

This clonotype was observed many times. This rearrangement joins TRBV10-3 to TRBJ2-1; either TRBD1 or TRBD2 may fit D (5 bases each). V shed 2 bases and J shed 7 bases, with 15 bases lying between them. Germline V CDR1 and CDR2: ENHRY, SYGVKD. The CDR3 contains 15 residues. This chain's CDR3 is CAISEGQGEWNEQFF. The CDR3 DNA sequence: TGTGCCATCAGTGAGGGGCAGGGAGAATGGAATGAGCAGTTCTTC.

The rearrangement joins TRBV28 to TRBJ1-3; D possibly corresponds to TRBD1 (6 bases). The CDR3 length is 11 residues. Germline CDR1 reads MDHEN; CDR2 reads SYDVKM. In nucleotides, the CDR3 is TGTGCAGGACAGACTGGAAACACCATATATTTT. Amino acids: CAGQTGNTIYF.

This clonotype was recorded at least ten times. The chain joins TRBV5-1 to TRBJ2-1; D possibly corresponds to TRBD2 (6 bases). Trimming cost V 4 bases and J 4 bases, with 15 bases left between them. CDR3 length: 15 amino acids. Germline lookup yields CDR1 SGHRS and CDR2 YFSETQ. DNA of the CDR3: TGCGCCAGCAGCCTCGGGGCTAGCGCGTACAATGAGCAGTTCTTC. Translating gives CASSLGASAYNEQFF.

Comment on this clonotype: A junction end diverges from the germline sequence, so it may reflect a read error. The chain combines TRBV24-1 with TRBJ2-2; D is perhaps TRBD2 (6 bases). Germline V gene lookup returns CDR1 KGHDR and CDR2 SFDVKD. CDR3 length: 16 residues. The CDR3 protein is CATSDFSVAARRELYF. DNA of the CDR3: TGTGCCACCAGTGATTTCAGCGTGGCAGCCCGTCGGGAGCTGTATTTT.

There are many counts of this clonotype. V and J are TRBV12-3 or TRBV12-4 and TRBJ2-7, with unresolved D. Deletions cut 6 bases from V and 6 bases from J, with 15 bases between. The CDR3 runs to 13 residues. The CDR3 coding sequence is TGTGCCAGCAGCCCCAGCGACCGCCGCGAGCAGTACTTC. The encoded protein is CASSPSDRREQYF.

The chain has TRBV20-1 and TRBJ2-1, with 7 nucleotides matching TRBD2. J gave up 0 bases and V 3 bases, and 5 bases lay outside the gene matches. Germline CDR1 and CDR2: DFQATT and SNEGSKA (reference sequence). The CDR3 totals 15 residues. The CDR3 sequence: CSASSPSGSYNEQFF. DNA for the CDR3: TGCAGTGCTAGTTCACCTAGCGGCTCCTACAATGAGCAGTTCTTC.